These T cell receptor beta chains were read from a single sample in a study of blood T cell repertoires in COVID-19. TCRdb keeps only in-frame clones here, not all; method: immunoSEQ multiplex PCR. The repertoire consists of some 180,000 clones, with nearly 80% occurring once and the leading ten covering about an eighth. Sequenced sample: PBMCs or T cells enriched from blood (not recorded which). These receptor sequences come from a man between 60 and 75 years old who had been exposed to COVID-19. Each CDR3 is given with its conserved first and last residue. The D gene is left open where the match is weak. The size of a clone is reported for some rows only, either as once, few or many, or as a class for expanded clones.

J: TRBJ2-3
D: TRBD2
size: .
V: TRBV3-1/TRBV3-2
DNA: TGTGCCAGCAGCCACTCGGGACTAGCGGGAAGAGATACGCAGTATTTT
CDR3: CASSHSGLAGRDTQYF

J: TRBJ1-5
D: .
size: .
V: TRBV7-2
DNA: TGTGCCAGCAGCCCTCCGGGCGGGAGCAATCAGCCCCAGCATTTT
CDR3: CASSPPGGSNQPQHF

J: TRBJ1-5
D: TRBD1
size: .
V: TRBV27
DNA: TGTGCCAGCAGTTTCGGGACAGGGGTTAATCAGCCCCAGCATTTT
CDR3: CASSFGTGVNQPQHF

J: TRBJ1-4
D: .
size: .
V: TRBV6-4
DNA: TGTGCCAGCAGTCGGGATTTGGGTGAAAAACTGTTTTTT
CDR3: CASSRDLGEKLFF

J: TRBJ2-7
D: TRBD2
size: few
V: TRBV6-2/TRBV6-3
DNA: TGTGCCAGCAGTTACGGGGCTAGCGGCCAAAGCTACGAGCAGTACTTC
CDR3: CASSYGASGQSYEQYF

J: TRBJ1-2
D: TRBD1
size: few
V: TRBV2
DNA: TGTGCCAGCAGTTCGGGACAGGGGTTGTCTGGCTACACCTTC
CDR3: CASSSGQGLSGYTF

J: TRBJ2-5
D: .
size: .
V: TRBV28
DNA: TGTGCCAGCAGTGCTTACAGAAGAGGGCAGACCCAGTACTTC
CDR3: CASSAYRRGQTQYF

J: TRBJ1-1
D: .
size: .
V: TRBV7-9
DNA: TGTGCCAGCAGCTCGAGCGGGGTAGGGACCACTGAAGCTTTCTTT
CDR3: CASSSSGVGTTEAFF

J: TRBJ1-1
D: TRBD1
size: .
V: TRBV18
DNA: TGTGCCAGCTCACCCGGACAGGCGATCACTGAAGCTTTCTTT
CDR3: CASSPGQAITEAFF

J: TRBJ2-7
D: TRBD2
size: .
V: TRBV5-1
DNA: TGCGCCAGCAGCCTGGACGGGACTAGCGTGTACGAGCAGTACTTC
CDR3: CASSLDGTSVYEQYF

J: TRBJ1-4
D: .
size: .
V: TRBV7-9
DNA: TGTGCCAGCAGGCAACAGAATGAAAAACTGTTTTTT
CDR3: CASRQQNEKLFF

J: TRBJ2-1
D: TRBD2
size: .
V: TRBV14
DNA: TGTGCCAGCAGCCTCCGAGGTTTGCTAGCGGACTACAATGAGCAGTTCTTC
CDR3: CASSLRGLLADYNEQFF

J: TRBJ1-2
D: .
size: .
V: TRBV5-4
DNA: TGTGCCAGCAGCACCTCCGGGGTCCCTGGCTACACCTTC
CDR3: CASSTSGVPGYTF

J: TRBJ2-2
D: .
size: .
V: TRBV7-2
DNA: TGTGCCAGCAGCTCCAAGAGGGCCACCGGGGAGCTGTTTTTT
CDR3: CASSSKRATGELFF

J: TRBJ2-7
D: TRBD2
size: .
V: TRBV19
DNA: TGTGCCAGTAGTATTTCCGGGACTAGCGGGAGGCTGGGCTACGAGCAGTACTTC
CDR3: CASSISGTSGRLGYEQYF

J: TRBJ2-5
D: TRBD1
size: once
V: TRBV7-3
DNA: TGTGCCAGCAGCCCTGCAGGGGGCAGCCCCCAAGAGACCCAGTACTTC
CDR3: CASSPAGGSPQETQYF

J: TRBJ2-2
D: TRBD1
size: .
V: TRBV19
DNA: TGTGCCAGTAGTATTCAGGGACAGGGTCCCGGGGAGCTGTTTTTT
CDR3: CASSIQGQGPGELFF

J: TRBJ1-4
D: .
size: .
V: TRBV7-9
DNA: TGTGCCAGCAGCTTAGGTGCAGGGTATAATGAAAAACTGTTTTTT
CDR3: CASSLGAGYNEKLFF

J: TRBJ1-4
D: .
size: .
V: TRBV5-1
DNA: TGCGCCAGCAGCAGCCGACCGCAGGTTTGGGAAAAACTGTTTTTT
CDR3: CASSSRPQVWEKLFF

J: TRBJ1-4
D: .
size: .
V: TRBV9
DNA: TGTGCCAGCAGCGTAGAAGTGGGCGCAGATGAAAAACTGTTTTTT
CDR3: CASSVEVGADEKLFF

J: TRBJ2-7
D: .
size: .
V: TRBV24-1
DNA: TGTGCCACCAGTGATCACAGGGCATTGAGTGAGCAGTACTTC
CDR3: CATSDHRALSEQYF

J: TRBJ2-2
D: TRBD2
size: .
V: TRBV5-8
DNA: TGTGCCAGCAGCCCCGGACTAGCGGGAGGGCTAGAGGAGCTGTTTTTT
CDR3: CASSPGLAGGLEELFF

J: TRBJ1-5
D: .
size: .
V: TRBV11-2
DNA: TGTGCCAGCAGCTTAGGAGGAGACCAGCCCCAGCATTTT
CDR3: CASSLGGDQPQHF

J: TRBJ2-7
D: .
size: .
V: TRBV6-1
DNA: TGTGCCAGCAGTGAAGCCAGGCCGCCCTACGAGCAGTACTTC
CDR3: CASSEARPPYEQYF

J: TRBJ2-7
D: TRBD1
size: .
V: TRBV6-5
DNA: TGTGCCAGCAGACTAGGGACAGGGCGCTCCTACGAGCAGTACTTC
CDR3: CASRLGTGRSYEQYF

J: TRBJ2-1
D: .
size: .
V: TRBV19
DNA: TGTGCCAGTAGTGGCTCCTTAATAAGCTCCTACAATGAGCAGTTCTTC
CDR3: CASSGSLISSYNEQFF

J: TRBJ1-3
D: .
size: .
V: TRBV7-3
DNA: TGTGCCAGCAGCTTAGGAGTTGGAAACACCATATATTTT
CDR3: CASSLGVGNTIYF

J: TRBJ2-2
D: .
size: .
V: TRBV4-3
DNA: TGCGCCAGCAGCCAAGATTACGGTGTCGGGGAGCTGTTTTTT
CDR3: CASSQDYGVGELFF

J: TRBJ1-4
D: .
size: few
V: TRBV28
DNA: TGTGCCAGCAGTTTATTTCAGGGTTTCGGAAGAGAAAAACTGTTTTTT
CDR3: CASSLFQGFGREKLFF